Included here is one T cell receptor beta chain sequence, with context. Its specificity is unknown. Researchers processed graft tissue to release intraepithelial and lamina propria lymphocytes. Method: immunoSEQ multiplex PCR; TCRdb's copy keeps in-frame clones and lacks some. This sample yields around 16,000 clones, of which around 83% are seen a single time; about 4% belongs to the top ten. These data originate in a study of graft-versus-host responses after intestinal transplantation. Findings and caveats of the study: Among circulating GvH clones, peak levels were associated with early post-transplant declines in HvG clones.

The CDR3 length is 13 residues. Looked up from germline, CDR1 is SNHLY and CDR2 is FYNNEI. The V and J ends lost 8 bases and 5 bases, in that order; junction bases with no gene match: 7. The chain has TRBV2 and TRBJ2-3; TRBD2 aligns across 7 bases. This sequence originates from a human patient who received an intestinal transplant, so some T cells may come from the graft donor. The sequences come from ileum tissue, collected around 580 days after intestinal transplantation. The CDR3 spells CASLRGEVDTQYF. The CDR3 nucleotides read TGTGCCAGCCTTCGGGGGGAAGTAGATACGCAGTATTTT.